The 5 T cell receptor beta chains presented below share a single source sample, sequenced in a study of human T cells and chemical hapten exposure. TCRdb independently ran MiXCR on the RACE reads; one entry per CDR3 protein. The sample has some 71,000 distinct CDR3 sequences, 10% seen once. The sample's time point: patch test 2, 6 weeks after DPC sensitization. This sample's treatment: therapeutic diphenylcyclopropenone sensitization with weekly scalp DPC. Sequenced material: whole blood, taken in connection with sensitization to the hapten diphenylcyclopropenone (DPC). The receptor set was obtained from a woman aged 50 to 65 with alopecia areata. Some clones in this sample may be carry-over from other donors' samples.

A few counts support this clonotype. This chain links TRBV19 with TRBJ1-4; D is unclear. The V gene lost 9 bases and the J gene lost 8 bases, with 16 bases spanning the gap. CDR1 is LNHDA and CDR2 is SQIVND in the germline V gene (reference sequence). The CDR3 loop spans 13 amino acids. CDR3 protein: CASRKTDREKLFF. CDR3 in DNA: TGTGCCAGCAGAAAAACGGACCGGGAAAAACTGTTTTTT.

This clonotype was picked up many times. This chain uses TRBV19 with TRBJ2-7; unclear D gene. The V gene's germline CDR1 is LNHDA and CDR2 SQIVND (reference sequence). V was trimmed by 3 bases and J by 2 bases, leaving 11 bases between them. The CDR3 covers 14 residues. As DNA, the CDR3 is TGTGCCAGTAGTATTTTCCTTACTACCTACGAGCAGTACTTC. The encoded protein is CASSIFLTTYEQYF.

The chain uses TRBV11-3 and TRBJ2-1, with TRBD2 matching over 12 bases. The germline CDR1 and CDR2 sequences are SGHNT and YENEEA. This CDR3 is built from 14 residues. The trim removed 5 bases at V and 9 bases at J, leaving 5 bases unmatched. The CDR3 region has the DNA TGTGCCAGCAGCGCTAGCGGGAGGGCCACTGAGCAGTTCTTC. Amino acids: CASSASGRATEQFF.

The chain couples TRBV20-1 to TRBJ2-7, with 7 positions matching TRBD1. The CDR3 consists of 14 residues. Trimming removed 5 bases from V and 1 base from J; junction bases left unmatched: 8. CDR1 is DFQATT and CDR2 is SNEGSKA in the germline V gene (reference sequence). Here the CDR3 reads CSAARQGISYEQYF. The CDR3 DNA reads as TGCAGTGCTGCTCGACAGGGCATTTCCTACGAGCAGTACTTC.

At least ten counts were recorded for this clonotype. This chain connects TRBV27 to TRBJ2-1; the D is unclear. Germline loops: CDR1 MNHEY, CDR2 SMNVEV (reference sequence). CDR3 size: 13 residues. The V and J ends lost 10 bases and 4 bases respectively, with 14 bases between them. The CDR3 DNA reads TGTGCCACCAGACTCGATAATTACAATGAGCAGTTCTTC. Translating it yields CATRLDNYNEQFF.